This T cell receptor (beta chain) was retrieved from a study of blood T cell repertoires in COVID-19. Across the whole study: T cells, B-cell-depleted T cells, or PBMCs supplied cDNA or gDNA.

Per the study methods: Cell counts per sample came from amplifying reference gene primers. The table came from immunoSEQ multiplex PCR; TCRdb's copy has only in-frame clones and leaves some out. That table is the source of V, J and clone size, and D and trimming were worked out from the DNA. This table has some 300,000 clones, more than 80% appearing once. While infection was still active, Seattle patients were enrolled and then followed longitudinally. After removal of 0 bases from V and 5 bases from J, the junction contained 9 bases not matched to a gene. Germline V gene data show CDR1 as SGHRS and CDR2 as YFSETQ. The CDR3 is 17 amino acids.

The chain combines TRBV5-1 with TRBJ2-2; 8 nucleotides align to TRBD1. The source is a woman aged 45-60 years with COVID-19, enrolled during active disease. Sequencing used peripheral blood. This CDR3 is CASSLGTGQRRTGELFF. For the CDR3, the DNA is TGCGCCAGCAGCTTGGGGACAGGGCAAAGGAGGACCGGGGAGCTGTTTTTT.